These 27 T cell receptor beta chains originate from one sample sequenced in a study of response to subunit inactivated influenza vaccine. TCRdb independently ran MiXCR on the RT-PCR reads; one entry per CDR3 protein. Of a few hundred thousand distinct CDR3 sequences detected, 20% to 25% appear once; the ten largest clones hold roughly 10%. Specimen: PBMCs from blood, collected 21 months after vaccination. The receptors were gathered from a man aged 50 to 75 who received an inactivated influenza vaccine.

The chain carries TRBV27 and TRBJ2-5; D call uncertain. Germline loops: CDR1 MNHEY, CDR2 SMNVEV (reference sequence). V lost 1 base and J lost 2, with 5 bases in between. The CDR3 contains 13 residues. The CDR3 nucleotides are TGTGCCAGCAGTTTATATTTGCAAGAGACCCAGTACTTC. Encoded protein: CASSLYLQETQYF.

This clonotype was counted a few times. The chain joins TRBV29-1 to TRBJ1-2, with D possibly being TRBD1 (5 bases). Germline-derived CDR1 and CDR2 are SQVTM and ANQGSEA. CDR3 size: 12 residues. The V end was cut by 4 bases, the J end by 2 bases, with 8 bases between. CDR3 loop: CSVGAGNYGYTF. CDR3 nucleotide sequence: TGCAGCGTTGGCGCAGGGAACTATGGCTACACCTTC. The whole variable domain, filled in from reference TRBV29-1 and TRBJ1-2, reads SAVISQKPSRDICQRGTSLTIQCQVDSQVTMMFWYRQQPGQSLTLIATANQGSEATYESGFVIDKFPISRPNLTFSTLTVSNMSPEDSSIYLCSVGAGNYGYTFGSGTRLTVV.

The chain couples TRBV20-1 to TRBJ2-3; 9 bases are a match to TRBD1. V gave up 5 bases and J gave up 7 bases; unmatched junction bases: 10. CDR1 DFQATT and CDR2 SNEGSKA come from the germline V gene (reference sequence). This CDR3 is built from 14 residues. The DNA for the CDR3 is TGCAGTGCTCACACTGGACAGGGGTCAAATACGCAGTATTTT. Its protein is CSAHTGQGSNTQYF.

The rearrangement links TRBV2 to TRBJ2-1; tentative D call: TRBD1 (6 bases). The CDR3 loop spans 15 amino acids. Germline-derived CDR1 and CDR2 are SNHLY and FYNNEI. Between the trimmed V and J ends, which lost 6 bases and 7 bases, there was a span of 19 bases. The CDR3 protein is CASSWGRGYGNEQFF. The CDR3 bases are TGTGCCAGCAGCTGGGGCAGGGGTTATGGGAATGAGCAGTTCTTC.

The genes are TRBV9 and TRBJ1-1, with D uncertain. The CDR3 contains 13 residues. V lost 6 bases and J 6 bases, leaving 15 bases between the germline ends. The germline V gene has CDR1 SGDLS and CDR2 YYNGEE. CDR3 bases: TGTGCCAGCAACCATCTAGGAGGACCTGAAGCTTTCTTT. This encodes CASNHLGGPEAFF.

This clonotype was counted ten times or more. The V and J genes are TRBV24-1 and TRBJ2-2; maybe TRBD1 (6 bases). Per the germline V gene, CDR1 is KGHDR and CDR2 is SFDVKD. This CDR3 has 16 residues. Trimming shortened V by 3 bases and J by 3 bases, and 13 bases separated the two germline ends. This chain's CDR3 is CATSDIPTGDTGELFF. The CDR3 region has the DNA TGTGCCACCAGTGATATCCCGACAGGCGACACCGGGGAGCTGTTTTTT.

The chain joins TRBV20-1 to TRBJ2-7; D is ambiguous. Per the germline V gene, CDR1 is DFQATT and CDR2 is SNEGSKA (reference sequence). This CDR3 is 13 amino acids long. V lost 0 bases, J lost 2 bases, and 8 bases lay in between. The CDR3 DNA reads as TGCAGTGCTAGAGATTGGGCAGCCTACGAGCAGTACTTC. Protein: CSARDWAAYEQYF.

The chain employs TRBV12-3 or TRBV12-4 and TRBJ1-1; the D is unclear. V gave up 8 bases and J gave up 0 bases, with 7 bases separating them. The CDR3 contains 12 residues. The CDR3 sequence: CASGNLNTEAFF. For the CDR3, the DNA is TGTGCCAGCGGGAACCTGAACACTGAAGCTTTCTTT.

This clonotype was counted between two and nine times. V usage is TRBV20-1 and J usage is TRBJ2-7; a weak D match, TRBD1 (6 bases). This CDR3 spans 12 amino acids. The V gene's germline CDR1 is DFQATT and CDR2 SNEGSKA (reference sequence). The V end was cut by 5 bases, the J end by 4 bases, with 12 bases between. For the CDR3, the DNA is TGCAGTGCTCCAGACAGGACATACGAGCAGTACTTC. It encodes CSAPDRTYEQYF.

The chain joins TRBV9 to TRBJ1-4; no clear D. The V end lost 0 bases, the J end lost 2 bases, and 8 bases lay between the germline ends. Per germline, CDR1 SGDLS and CDR2 YYNGEE. This CDR3 is 15 amino acids long. CDR3 DNA: TGTGCCAGCAGCGTAGGGGGAAAGACTAATGAAAAACTGTTTTTT. Translating it yields CASSVGGKTNEKLFF.

The chain carries TRBV6-1 and TRBJ2-1, with D tentatively TRBD2 (6 bases). The germline CDR1 and CDR2 sequences are MNHNS and SASEGT. The CDR3 totals 15 residues. Trimming removed 9 bases from V and 2 bases from J, with 17 bases in between. CDR3 amino acids: CASQESGPTYNEQFF. In DNA form, the CDR3 reads TGTGCCAGTCAGGAGAGCGGGCCAACCTACAATGAGCAGTTCTTC.

This clonotype was seen a handful of times. The chain combines TRBV25-1 with TRBJ1-1, with D hard to call. The CDR3 consists of 16 residues. V lost 3 bases and J 6 bases, leaving 20 bases between the germline ends. Per germline, CDR1 MGHDK and CDR2 SYGVNS. CDR3 amino acids: CASSDPTTTKAAEAFF. The DNA for the CDR3 is TGTGCCAGCAGTGACCCTACGACAACCAAGGCAGCTGAAGCTTTCTTT.

In this sample, this clonotype turned up once. V and J are TRBV29-1 and TRBJ2-1; 14 bases map to TRBD2. CDR1 and CDR2 from the germline V gene are SQVTM and ANQGSEA. This CDR3 comprises 14 residues. With 7 bases clipped from V and 8 bases from J, the junction kept 7 bases outside the gene matches. The CDR3 loop is CSAGGGLAGDEQFF. CDR3 coding DNA: TGCAGCGCGGGGGGGGGACTAGCGGGAGATGAGCAGTTCTTC.

The chain combines TRBV2 with TRBJ2-1; D is undetermined. Looked up from germline, CDR1 is SNHLY and CDR2 is FYNNEI. The V end lost 6 bases, the J end lost 4 bases, and 10 bases lay between the germline ends. This CDR3 spans 13 amino acids. For the CDR3, the DNA is TGTGCCAGCAGAGGATCTATTTACAATGAGCAGTTCTTC. This translates into CASRGSIYNEQFF.

The chain employs TRBV16 and TRBJ1-4, with D unresolved. Germline V gives CDR1 KGHSY, CDR2 FQNENV. Trimming removed 4 bases from V and 4 bases from J, with 7 bases in between. The CDR3 is made up of 13 amino acids. As DNA, the CDR3 is TGTGCCAGCAGCCTACACCTTAATGAAAAACTGTTTTTT. Translating gives CASSLHLNEKLFF.

V is TRBV7-8 and J is TRBJ2-5, with 8 bases matching TRBD1. J gave up 7 bases and V 1 base, and 8 bases lay outside the gene matches. Germline loops: CDR1 SGHVS, CDR2 FQNEAQ. The CDR3 sequence is 15 residues long. CDR3: CASSLERQGRGTQYF. The CDR3 DNA is TGTGCCAGCAGCTTAGAAAGACAGGGGAGAGGGACCCAGTACTTC.

This clonotype was detected only a few times. The V call is TRBV4-1, the J call TRBJ2-7; 7 positions match TRBD2. V was pared by 4 bases and J by 2 bases, with 8 bases of the junction left unmatched. The CDR3 is 15 amino acids. CDR1 is MGHRA and CDR2 is YSYEKL in the germline V gene. CDR3 nucleotides: TGCGCCAGCAGCCTCTCTGGGACTAACACCTACGAGCAGTACTTC. Residues: CASSLSGTNTYEQYF.

This clonotype was recorded a few times. This sequence joins TRBV20-1 and TRBJ1-1, with 12 bases aligning to TRBD1. CDR1 DFQATT and CDR2 SNEGSKA come from the germline V gene (reference sequence). With V trimmed by 3 bases and J by 5 bases, 7 bases remained unmatched. CDR3 length: 15 residues. The CDR3: CSASGTGGAWTEAFF. CDR3 coding DNA: TGCAGTGCTAGCGGGACAGGGGGCGCCTGGACTGAAGCTTTCTTT.

This clonotype was counted at least ten times. The V and J genes are TRBV4-1 and TRBJ1-4, with 8 nucleotides matching TRBD1. The CDR3 extends over 18 amino acids. Germline CDR1 and CDR2: MGHRA and YSYEKL. Unmatched junction bases numbered 10, after V lost 4 bases and J lost 0 bases. Here the CDR3 DNA reads TGCGCCAGCAGCCTAAGACAGGGGACCTTCTCAACTAATGAAAAACTGTTTTTT. Translated, it gives CASSLRQGTFSTNEKLFF.

This clonotype was seen a handful of times. V and J are TRBV20-1 and TRBJ1-5, with D tentatively TRBD1 (6 bases). CDR1 is DFQATT, CDR2 SNEGSKA, per germline (reference sequence). CDR3 size: 15 residues. V shed 1 base and J shed 7 bases, with 17 bases lying between them. This chain's CDR3 is CSARAPRGRGQPQHF. The CDR3 region has the DNA TGCAGTGCTAGAGCCCCTCGGGGTAGGGGGCAGCCCCAGCATTTT.

This rearrangement joins TRBV2 to TRBJ2-5; TRBD1 matches 8 bases. The trim removed 5 bases at V and 6 bases at J, leaving 14 bases unmatched. CDR3 length: 16 amino acids. Per the germline V gene, CDR1 is SNHLY and CDR2 is FYNNEI. This chain's CDR3 is CASSRIGARGLKTQYF. Written as DNA, the CDR3 is TGTGCCAGCAGTCGAATAGGGGCCAGGGGGCTGAAGACCCAGTACTTC.

The rearrangement joins TRBV4-1 to TRBJ1-1, with D unclear. The CDR3 extends over 15 amino acids. Trimming pared 1 base from V and 4 bases from J, leaving 13 bases between. The germline gives CDR1 MGHRA, CDR2 YSYEKL. The CDR3 loop is CASSQVLIPVTEAFF. Written as DNA, the CDR3 is TGCGCCAGCAGCCAAGTTCTGATCCCGGTCACTGAAGCTTTCTTT.

This clonotype has only a few counts. The chain is built from TRBV12-3 or TRBV12-4 and TRBJ2-7; D unresolved. The CDR3 runs 15 residues. The germline V and J ends were trimmed by 2 bases and 5 bases, with 16 bases remaining between them. The CDR3 is CASSLRSQAAHEQYF. For the CDR3, the DNA is TGTGCCAGCAGTTTAAGATCGCAGGCGGCGCACGAGCAGTACTTC.

J is TRBJ2-1 and V is TRBV12-3 or TRBV12-4; 9 positions match TRBD1. This CDR3 is built from 15 residues. V trimming: 6 bases; J trimming: 3 bases; junction bases outside the gene matches: 6. CDR3 sequence (DNA): TGTGCCAGCAGGCCTGGGACAGGGAACTACAATGAGCAGTTCTTC. Protein sequence: CASRPGTGNYNEQFF.

This clonotype was counted between two and nine times. The CDR3 region has the DNA TGTGCCAGCAGCATACGCCCCCCGCACGGGATAGGAGCTTTCTTT. It is translated as CASSIRPPHGIGAFF. The chain is built from TRBV21-1 and TRBJ1-1; the table assigns TRBD1, which was not confirmed against the DNA. TRBV21-1 is termed a pseudogene. The CDR3 has 15 amino acids.

The V gene is TRBV7-2, the J gene TRBJ1-5; D perhaps matches TRBD1 (6 bases). The CDR3 totals 15 residues. V lost 1 base, J lost 2 bases, and 9 bases lay in between. In germline, CDR1 is SGHTA, CDR2 FQGNSA. CDR3 in amino acids: CASSLEAGGNQPQHF. The CDR3 coding sequence is TGTGCCAGCAGCTTAGAAGCAGGGGGCAATCAGCCCCAGCATTTT.

This chain links TRBV10-3 with TRBJ2-7; D uncertain. Trimming took 2 bases from V and 7 from J, leaving 6 bases between them. CDR3 length: 11 residues. CDR1 ENHRY and CDR2 SYGVKD come from the germline V gene. The CDR3 region has the DNA TGTGCCATCAGTGAGGCGATAGAGCAGTACTTC. This translates into CAISEAIEQYF.